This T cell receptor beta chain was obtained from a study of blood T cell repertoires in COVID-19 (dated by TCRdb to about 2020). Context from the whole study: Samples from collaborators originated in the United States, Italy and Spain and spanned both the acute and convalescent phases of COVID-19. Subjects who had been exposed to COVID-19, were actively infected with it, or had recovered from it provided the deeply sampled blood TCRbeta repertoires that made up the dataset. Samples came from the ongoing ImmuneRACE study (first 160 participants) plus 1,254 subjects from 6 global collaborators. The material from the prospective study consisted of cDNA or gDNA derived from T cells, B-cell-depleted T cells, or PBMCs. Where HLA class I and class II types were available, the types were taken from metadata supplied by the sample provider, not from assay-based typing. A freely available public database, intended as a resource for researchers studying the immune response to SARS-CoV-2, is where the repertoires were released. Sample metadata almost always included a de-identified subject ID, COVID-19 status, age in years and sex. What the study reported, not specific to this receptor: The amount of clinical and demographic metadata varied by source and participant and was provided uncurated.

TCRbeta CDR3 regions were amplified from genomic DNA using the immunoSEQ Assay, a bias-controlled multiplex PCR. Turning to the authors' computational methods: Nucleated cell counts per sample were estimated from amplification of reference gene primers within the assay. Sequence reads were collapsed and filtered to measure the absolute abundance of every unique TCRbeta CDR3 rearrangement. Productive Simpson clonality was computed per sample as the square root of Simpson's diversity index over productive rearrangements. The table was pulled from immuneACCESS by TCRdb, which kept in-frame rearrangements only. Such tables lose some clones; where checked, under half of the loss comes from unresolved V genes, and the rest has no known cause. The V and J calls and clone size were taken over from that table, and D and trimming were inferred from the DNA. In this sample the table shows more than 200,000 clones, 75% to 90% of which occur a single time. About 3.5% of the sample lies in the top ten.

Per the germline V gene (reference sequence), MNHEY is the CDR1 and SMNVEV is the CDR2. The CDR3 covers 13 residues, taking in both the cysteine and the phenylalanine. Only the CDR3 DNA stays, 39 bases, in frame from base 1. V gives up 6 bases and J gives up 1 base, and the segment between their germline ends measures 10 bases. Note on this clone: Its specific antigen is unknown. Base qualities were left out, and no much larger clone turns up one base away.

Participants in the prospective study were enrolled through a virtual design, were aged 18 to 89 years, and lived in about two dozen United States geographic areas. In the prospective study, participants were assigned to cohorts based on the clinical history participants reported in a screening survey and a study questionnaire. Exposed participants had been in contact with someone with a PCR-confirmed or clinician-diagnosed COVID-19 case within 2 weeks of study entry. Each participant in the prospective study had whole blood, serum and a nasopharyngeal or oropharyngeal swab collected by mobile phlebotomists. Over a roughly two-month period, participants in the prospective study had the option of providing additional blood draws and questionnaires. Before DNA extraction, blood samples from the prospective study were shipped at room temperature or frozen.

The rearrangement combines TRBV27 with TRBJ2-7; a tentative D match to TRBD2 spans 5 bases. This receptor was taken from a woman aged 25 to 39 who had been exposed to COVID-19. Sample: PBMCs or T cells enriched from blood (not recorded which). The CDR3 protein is CASRPGGSYEQYF. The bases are TGTGCCAGCAGGCCGGGCGGGTCCTACGAGCAGTACTTC.